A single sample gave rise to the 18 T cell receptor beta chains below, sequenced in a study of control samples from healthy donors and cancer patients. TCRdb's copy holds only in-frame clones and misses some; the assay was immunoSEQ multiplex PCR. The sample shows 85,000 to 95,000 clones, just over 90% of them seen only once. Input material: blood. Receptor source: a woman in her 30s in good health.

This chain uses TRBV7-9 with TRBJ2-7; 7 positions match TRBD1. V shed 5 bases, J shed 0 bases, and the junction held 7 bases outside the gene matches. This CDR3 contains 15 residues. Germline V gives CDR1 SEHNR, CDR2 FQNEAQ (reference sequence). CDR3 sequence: CASSDTNRGSYEQYF. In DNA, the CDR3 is TGTGCCAGCAGCGATACCAACAGGGGCTCCTACGAGCAGTACTTC.

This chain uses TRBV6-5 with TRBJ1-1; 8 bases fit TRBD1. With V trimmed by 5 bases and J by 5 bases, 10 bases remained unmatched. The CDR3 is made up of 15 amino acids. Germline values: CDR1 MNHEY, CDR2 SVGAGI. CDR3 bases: TGTGCCAGCAGTAAAAACGACAGGGGCAGTACTGAAGCTTTCTTT. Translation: CASSKNDRGSTEAFF.

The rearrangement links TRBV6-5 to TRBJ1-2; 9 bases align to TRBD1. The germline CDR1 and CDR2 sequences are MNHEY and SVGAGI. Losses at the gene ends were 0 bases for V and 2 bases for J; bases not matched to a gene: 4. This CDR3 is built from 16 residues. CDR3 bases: TGTGCCAGCAGTTACTCGCGGGACAGGGCGAACTATGGCTACACCTTC. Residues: CASSYSRDRANYGYTF.

The CDR3 region is CATSEPTGQPQETQYF. The CDR3 bases are TGTGCCACCAGTGAGCCGACGGGACAACCACAAGAGACCCAGTACTTC. The chain recombines TRBV24-1 with TRBJ2-5; D possibly corresponds to TRBD1 (6 bases). This CDR3 has 16 amino acids. Trimming shortened V by 4 bases and J by 2 bases, and 16 bases separated the two germline ends. The germline gives CDR1 KGHDR, CDR2 SFDVKD.

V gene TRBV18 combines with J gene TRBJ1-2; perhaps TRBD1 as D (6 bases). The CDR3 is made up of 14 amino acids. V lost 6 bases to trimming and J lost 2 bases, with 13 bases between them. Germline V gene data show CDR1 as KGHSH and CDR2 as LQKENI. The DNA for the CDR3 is TGTGCCAGCTCGCAAACGGACAGAAACTATGGCTACACCTTC. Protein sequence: CASSQTDRNYGYTF.

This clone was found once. The CDR3 nucleotides read TGTGCCAGCAGCGTAGTGTCCTCTGATACGCAGTATTTT. Translation gives CASSVVSSDTQYF. V usage is TRBV9 and J usage is TRBJ2-3; D remains ambiguous. The CDR3 sequence is 13 residues long. Germline V gives CDR1 SGDLS, CDR2 YYNGEE. The germline V and J ends were trimmed by 0 bases and 6 bases, with 8 bases remaining between them.

The CDR3: CAWSKGKGGAFF. Written as DNA, the CDR3 is TGTGCCTGGAGTAAGGGAAAAGGGGGAGCTTTCTTT. V and J are TRBV30 and TRBJ1-1; a possible D gene is TRBD1 (6 bases). Germline V gives CDR1 GTSNPN, CDR2 SVGIG (reference sequence). Deletions cut 2 bases from V and 10 bases from J, with 14 bases between. CDR3 length: 12 amino acids.

CDR3: CASSARDPYNEQFF. In DNA form, the CDR3 reads TGCGCCAGCAGTGCCAGGGATCCCTACAATGAGCAGTTCTTC. The rearrangement uses TRBV10-1 and TRBJ2-1; TRBD1 is a possible D gene (5 bases). CDR3 length equals 14 residues. The germline gives CDR1 WNHNN, CDR2 SYGVQD (reference sequence). V was cut by 4 bases and J by 2 bases, with 9 bases left in between.

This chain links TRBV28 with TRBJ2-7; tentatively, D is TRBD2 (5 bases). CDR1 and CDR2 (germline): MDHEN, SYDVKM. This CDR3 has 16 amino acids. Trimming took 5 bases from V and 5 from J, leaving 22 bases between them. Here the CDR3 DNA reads TGTGCCAGCAGTATACTAGACAAGGAGGTTTTCCACGAGCAGTACTTC. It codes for CASSILDKEVFHEQYF.

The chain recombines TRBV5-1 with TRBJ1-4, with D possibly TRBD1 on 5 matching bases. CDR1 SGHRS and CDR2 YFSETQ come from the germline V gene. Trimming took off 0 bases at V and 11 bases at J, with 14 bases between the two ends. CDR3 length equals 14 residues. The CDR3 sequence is CASSLVRSGDKLFF. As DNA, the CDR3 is TGCGCCAGCAGCTTGGTCAGGTCGGGGGACAAACTGTTTTTT.

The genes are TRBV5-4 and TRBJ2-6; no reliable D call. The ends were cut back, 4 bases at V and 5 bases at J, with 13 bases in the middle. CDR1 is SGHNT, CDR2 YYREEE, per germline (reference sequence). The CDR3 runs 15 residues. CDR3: CASSAAVAWANVLTF. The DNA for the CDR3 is TGTGCCAGCAGCGCGGCGGTAGCATGGGCCAACGTCCTGACTTTC.

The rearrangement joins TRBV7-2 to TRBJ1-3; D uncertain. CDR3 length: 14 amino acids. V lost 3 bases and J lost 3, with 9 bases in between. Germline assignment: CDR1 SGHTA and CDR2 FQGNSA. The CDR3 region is CASSLKGIGNTIYF. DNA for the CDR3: TGTGCCAGCAGCTTGAAAGGGATTGGAAACACCATATATTTT.

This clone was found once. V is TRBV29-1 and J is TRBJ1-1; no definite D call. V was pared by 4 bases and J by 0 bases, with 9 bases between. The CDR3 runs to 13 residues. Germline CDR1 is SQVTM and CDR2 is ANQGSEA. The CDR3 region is CSVGAAMNTEAFF. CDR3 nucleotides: TGCAGCGTTGGGGCAGCCATGAACACTGAAGCTTTCTTT.

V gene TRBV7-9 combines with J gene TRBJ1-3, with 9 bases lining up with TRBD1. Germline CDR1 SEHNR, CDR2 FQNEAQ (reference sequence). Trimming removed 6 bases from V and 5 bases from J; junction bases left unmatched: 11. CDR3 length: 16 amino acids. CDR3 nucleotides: TGTGCCAGCAGTTATACCGGGACAGGGTTACGAAACACCATATATTTT. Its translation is CASSYTGTGLRNTIYF.

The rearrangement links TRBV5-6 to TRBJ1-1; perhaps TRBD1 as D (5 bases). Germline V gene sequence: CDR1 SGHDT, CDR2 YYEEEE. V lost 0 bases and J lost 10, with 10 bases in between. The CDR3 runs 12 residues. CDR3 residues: CASSLDRSSAFF. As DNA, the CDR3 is TGTGCCAGCAGCTTGGACAGGAGCTCAGCTTTCTTT.

CDR3 sequence: CATSDFRSGRETQYF. In DNA form, the CDR3 reads TGTGCCACCAGTGATTTTCGCTCAGGGAGAGAGACCCAGTACTTC. J is TRBJ2-5 and V is TRBV24-1, with D perhaps being TRBD1 or TRBD2 (5 bases each). V lost 1 base and J lost 4, with 12 bases in between. This CDR3 is 15 amino acids long. CDR1 is KGHDR and CDR2 is SFDVKD in the germline V gene.

CDR3 loop: CASTGQPNQPQHF. The CDR3 nucleotides read TGTGCCAGCACTGGACAGCCCAATCAGCCCCAGCATTTT. V gene TRBV12-3 or TRBV12-4 combines with J gene TRBJ1-5; a possible D gene is TRBD1 (6 bases). V was trimmed by 7 bases and J by 3 bases, leaving 10 bases between them. The CDR3 contains 13 residues.

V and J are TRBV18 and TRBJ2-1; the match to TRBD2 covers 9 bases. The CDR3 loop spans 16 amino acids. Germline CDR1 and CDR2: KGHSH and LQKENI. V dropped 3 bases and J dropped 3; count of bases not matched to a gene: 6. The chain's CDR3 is CASSPSGRGDYNEQFF. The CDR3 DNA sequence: TGTGCCAGCTCACCTAGCGGGAGAGGGGACTACAATGAGCAGTTCTTC.